This TCR beta chain is drawn from a study of OX40 agonist ivuxolimab in advanced cancers. On the study more broadly: An agonistic human IgG2 monoclonal antibody against OX40 (CD134) was given. One patient with hepatocellular carcinoma and two with cutaneous melanoma, three in all, had partial responses.

In the case of this clone: Other nucleotide sequences in the sample specify the same CDR3.

The CDR3 runs 19 residues. Germline V gene sequence: CDR1 SGHRS, CDR2 YFSETQ. Deletions cut 4 bases from V and 9 bases from J, with 32 bases between. The table came from immunoSEQ multiplex PCR; TCRdb's copy has only in-frame clones and leaves some out. The sample records around 95,000 clones, just over 90% being singletons. The TCR was taken from an adult with an advanced solid tumor such as melanoma, head and neck, liver or kidney cancer. This specimen was CD4+ or CD8+ T cells sorted from blood, taken in a trial of the OX40 agonist ivuxolimab. The chain employs TRBV5-1 and TRBJ2-1; the D gene is possibly TRBD2 (6 bases). CDR3 sequence (DNA): TGCGCCAGCAGCCTGATCATTGATAGCGGAGCCACCGGTTCGGGTGAGCAGTTCTTC. Amino acid sequence: CASSLIIDSGATGSGEQFF.